This T cell receptor (beta chain) originates from a study of OX40 agonist ivuxolimab in advanced cancers. Overall study context: Aged roughly 23 to 85 with a mean of 60 years, they were less than 90% male. Anti-PD-1, anti-PD-L1 or anti-CTLA-4 therapy given earlier was allowed, and roughly 38% had some. Study results and caveats: More expanded clones were found, on average, in CD8+ than in CD4+ T cells.

The method was immunoSEQ multiplex PCR; TCRdb's version includes in-frame clones alone and lacks a portion of them. The data show about 67,000 clones, 70% to 90% seen once. The CDR3 covers 17 residues. CDR1 is LGHNA and CDR2 is YNFKEQ in the germline V gene. Note on this clone: The antigen is undetermined. One end of the junction does not line up with germline, which may come from a read error.

This chain uses TRBV4-2 with TRBJ2-2, with 13 bases fitting TRBD2. This clonotype was obtained from an adult with an advanced solid tumor such as melanoma, head and neck, liver or kidney cancer. Specimen: CD4+ or CD8+ T cells sorted from blood, collected in a trial of the OX40 agonist ivuxolimab. The CDR3 region is CASRQGLAGANTGELFF. As DNA, the CDR3 is TGTGCCAGCAGGCAAGGACTAGCGGGGGCCAACACCGGGGAGCTGTTTTTT.